This T cell receptor (beta chain) was documented in a study of T cells after yellow fever vaccination. Study details: Fractions with few cells were prepared using SMART-Seq v4 Ultra Low Input. Study-level findings and limits: Among primary-vaccination clones, most reappeared after the booster, at 96% for CD4 and roughly 90% for CD8.

CDR1 is DFQATT and CDR2 is SNEGSKA in the germline V gene (reference sequence). The V gene end was trimmed by 0 bases and the J gene end by 4 bases; junction bases not matched to a gene: 9. The CDR3 runs 15 residues. It was through 5'RACE template switching that TCR cDNA was made, with a universal primer site and UMIs added. Each CDR3 protein is one row after TCRdb ran MiXCR on the 5' RACE reads. The table records a few hundred thousand distinct CDR3 sequences, 9.5% to 15% of them present only once. To note about this clonotype: Antigen unknown.

The genes are TRBV20-1 and TRBJ2-7, with 7 bases aligning to TRBD2. This sequence was found in a young man who received the YFV17D yellow fever vaccine. Sequences were derived from CD4+ T cells sorted from PBMCs, sampled 15 days after the yellow fever booster vaccination. DNA of the CDR3: TGCAGTGCTAGAGATGCCGCGGGGGACTCATACGAGCAGTACTTC. The encoded protein is CSARDAAGDSYEQYF.